This T cell receptor (beta chain) comes out of a study of T-cell memory formation after mild COVID-19. Overall study results and limits: Within pre-infection memory, some responding clones were found, suggesting cross-reactive memory joined.

This clonotype has more than one count but fewer than ten. Its specificity is not known. It was 5'RACE with constant-segment primers that produced the TCR alpha and TCR beta cDNA libraries, which carried sample barcodes and UMIs. TCRdb independently ran MiXCR on the 5' RACE reads; one entry per CDR3 protein. Of around 340,000 distinct CDR3 sequences listed, around 15% were seen once; the top ten hold about 24%. The V gene lost 4 bases and the J gene lost 4 bases, with 11 bases spanning the gap. The CDR3 runs 13 residues. The germline gives CDR1 SGHAT, CDR2 FQNNGV. The TCR comes from a man younger than 35 who had mild COVID-19 (a few samples of this study predate the infection). Cell type and time point are not known. Sequencing used PBMCs or a T cell subset sorted from them (not recorded which). The chain uses TRBV11-2 and TRBJ2-7; D is unclear. The CDR3 DNA follows: TGTGCCAGCAGCTCGCCCTCGAGATACGAGCAGTACTTC. This encodes CASSSPSRYEQYF.